The 28 T cell receptor beta chains presented below share a single source sample, sequenced in a study of T cell responses to AZD1222 COVID-19 vaccine (dated by TCRdb to 2020 to 2023). Receptor amplification or capture employed the immunoSEQ multiplex PCR assay. In TCRdb, the immuneACCESS table is reduced to in-frame sequences with V and J assigned. These tables do not hold every clone; where another copy was compared, an unresolved V gene accounts for under half, and the others remain unexplained. Across this sample there are 150,000 to 200,000 clones, with about 92% seen only once. The ten largest account for about 2.5% of the sample. This specimen's time point label, interpreted: baseline before first vaccination. The sequences come from peripheral blood, collected on day 0 of AZD1222 vaccination. The receptor source for this set is an adult in good health.

V gene TRBV29-1 combines with J gene TRBJ1-1, with D tentatively TRBD1 (5 bases). CDR1 is SQVTM and CDR2 is ANQGSEA in the germline V gene. The CDR3 totals 14 residues. Between the trimmed V and J ends, which lost 6 bases and 2 bases, there was a span of 16 bases. The CDR3 here is CSVMGGRENTEAFF. The CDR3 DNA reads TGCAGCGTGATGGGGGGGAGGGAAAACACTGAAGCTTTCTTT. Using reference TRBV29-1 and TRBJ1-1 for the parts outside the CDR3, the full variable domain is SAVISQKPSRDICQRGTSLTIQCQVDSQVTMMFWYRQQPGQSLTLIATANQGSEATYESGFVIDKFPISRPNLTFSTLTVSNMSPEDSSIYLCSVMGGRENTEAFFGQGTRLTVV.

V gene TRBV20-1 combines with J gene TRBJ2-7; D perhaps matches TRBD2 (7 bases). Per the germline V gene, CDR1 is DFQATT and CDR2 is SNEGSKA (reference sequence). The CDR3 covers 13 residues. V gave up 3 bases and J gave up 4 bases, with 13 bases separating them. For the CDR3, the DNA is TGCAGTGCTAGTGGGGGAGGGGGGTACGAGCAGTACTTC. Its protein product is CSASGGGGYEQYF.

This chain links TRBV19 with TRBJ2-1; tentatively, D is TRBD2 (5 bases). The CDR3 contains 12 residues. Per germline, CDR1 LNHDA and CDR2 SQIVND (reference sequence). V was clipped by 3 bases and J by 7 bases, with 7 bases between them. This chain's CDR3 is CASSMGGNEQFF. CDR3 nucleotide sequence: TGTGCCAGTAGTATGGGCGGGAATGAGCAGTTCTTC.

The J gene is TRBJ1-2, the V gene TRBV5-1, with D perhaps matching TRBD1 (6 bases). The germline gives CDR1 SGHRS, CDR2 YFSETQ. The V and J ends lost 4 bases and 6 bases respectively, with 16 bases between them. This CDR3 spans 14 amino acids. In nucleotides, the CDR3 is TGCGCCAGCAGCGTTAACAGGGTAGAGAATGGCTACACCTTC. Translation: CASSVNRVENGYTF.

The genes are TRBV24-1 and TRBJ1-5; TRBD1 aligns across 9 bases. The CDR3 length is 14 residues. Germline CDR1 reads KGHDR; CDR2 reads SFDVKD. V was clipped by 5 bases and J by 7 bases; unmatched bases: 5. The CDR3: CATSAQGANQPQHF. CDR3 nucleotides: TGTGCCACCAGTGCACAGGGGGCTAACCAGCCCCAGCATTTT.

This chain uses TRBV30 with TRBJ2-3; D uncertain. The CDR3 spans 15 residues. Germline CDR1 and CDR2: GTSNPN and SVGIG (reference sequence). V lost 5 bases, J lost 2 bases, and 17 bases lay in between. The CDR3 DNA is TGTGCCTGGGGCCGAGCCGGCGGCCCCACAGATACGCAGTATTTT. Translated: CAWGRAGGPTDTQYF. The whole variable domain, remainder taken from reference TRBV30 and TRBJ2-3, is SQTIHQWPATLVQPVGSPLSLECTVEGTSNPNLYWYRQAAGRGLQLLFYSVGIGQISSEVPQNLSASRPQDRQFILSSKKLLLSDSGFYLCAWGRAGGPTDTQYFGPGTRLTVL.

This clone occurred once. The genes are TRBV15 and TRBJ1-1, with unresolved D. Germline CDR1 LNHNV, CDR2 YYDKDF (reference sequence). The CDR3 totals 11 residues. V shed 1 base and J shed 8 bases, with 5 bases lying between them. In nucleotides, the CDR3 is TGTGCCACCAGCAGAGTGGGAGAAGCTTTCTTT. Protein product: CATSRVGEAFF.

This chain connects TRBV24-1 to TRBJ1-1; possibly TRBD1 for D (5 bases). Germline lookup yields CDR1 KGHDR and CDR2 SFDVKD. This CDR3 contains 14 residues. The ends were cut back, 6 bases at V and 1 base at J, with 11 bases in the middle. The CDR3 nucleotides are TGTGCCACCAGTCCCGGCGGGGCGAACACTGAAGCTTTCTTT. As protein: CATSPGGANTEAFF.

The chain links TRBV7-6 to TRBJ2-1; 7 bases are shared with TRBD1. The CDR3 has 15 residues. Per germline, CDR1 SGHVS and CDR2 FNYEAQ. The trim removed 4 bases at V and 0 bases at J, leaving 3 bases unmatched. The CDR3 protein is CASSSQGSSYNEQFF. CDR3 coding DNA: TGTGCCAGCAGCTCACAGGGGAGCTCCTACAATGAGCAGTTCTTC.

The rearrangement uses TRBV29-1 and TRBJ1-4; 7 nucleotides match TRBD1. This CDR3 region has 14 residues. The germline V gene encodes CDR1 SQVTM and CDR2 ANQGSEA. Germline trimming cut 4 bases from V and 2 bases from J; bases unmatched to any gene: 4. The CDR3: CSVGPGQTNEKLFF. CDR3 DNA sequence: TGCAGCGTTGGTCCGGGACAGACTAATGAAAAACTGTTTTTT.

The chain couples TRBV30 to TRBJ2-1, with 10 bases lining up with TRBD2. V lost 2 bases and J lost 7; bases outside the gene matches: 8. Germline V gives CDR1 GTSNPN, CDR2 SVGIG (reference sequence). This CDR3 is built from 15 residues. The CDR3 sequence is CAWSLSGRAGNEQFF. CDR3 bases: TGTGCCTGGAGTCTGAGCGGGAGGGCCGGGAATGAGCAGTTCTTC.

This clone appeared a single time. J is TRBJ2-1 and V is TRBV19; 7 positions agree with TRBD2. Losses at the gene ends were 4 bases for V and 7 bases for J; bases not matched to a gene: 19. This CDR3 is 18 amino acids long. Germline-derived CDR1 and CDR2 are LNHDA and SQIVND (reference sequence). The CDR3 loop is CASSNFGATSRRANEQFF. CDR3 nucleotides: TGTGCCAGTAGTAACTTTGGGGCGACTAGCCGACGGGCGAATGAGCAGTTCTTC.

The chain employs TRBV10-2 and TRBJ2-1; 11 positions agree with TRBD2. After removal of 8 bases from V and 5 bases from J, the junction contained 8 bases not matched to a gene. Germline-derived CDR1 and CDR2 are WSHSY and SAAADI. This CDR3 is built from 15 residues. CDR3 in amino acids: CASPRLAGKDNEQFF. The CDR3 DNA follows: TGCGCCAGCCCCCGACTAGCGGGAAAGGACAATGAGCAGTTCTTC.

The rearrangement joins TRBV19 to TRBJ1-6; TRBD1 agrees at 7 bases. The CDR3 consists of 14 residues. Unmatched junction bases numbered 7, after V lost 7 bases and J lost 7 bases. The germline V gene has CDR1 LNHDA and CDR2 SQIVND (reference sequence). Written as DNA, the CDR3 is TGTGCCAGTAATTGGGACAGCGGAAATTCACCCCTCCACTTT. It translates to CASNWDSGNSPLHF. Full variable domain (missing parts from reference TRBV19 and TRBJ1-6): DGGITQSPKYLFRKEGQNVTLSCEQNLNHDAMYWYRQDPGQGLRLIYYSQIVNDFQKGDIAEGYSVSREKKESFPLTVTSAQKNPTAFYLCASNWDSGNSPLHFGNGTRLTVT.

This chain connects TRBV28 to TRBJ1-1; no firm D call. The CDR3 loop spans 15 amino acids. The V gene lost 6 bases and the J gene lost 0 bases, with 14 bases spanning the gap. The germline V gene encodes CDR1 MDHEN and CDR2 SYDVKM. As DNA, the CDR3 is TGTGCCAGCAGCCCTCAGTCGCCCTTGAACACTGAAGCTTTCTTT. This codes for CASSPQSPLNTEAFF.

The rearrangement uses TRBV11-2 and TRBJ1-4; maybe TRBD1 (6 bases). This CDR3 has 14 amino acids. The V end lost 5 bases, the J end lost 8 bases, and 15 bases lay between the germline ends. The germline CDR1 and CDR2 sequences are SGHAT and FQNNGV. The CDR3 loop reads CASSPRGATEKLFF. CDR3 DNA: TGTGCCAGCAGCCCCCGGGGGGCGACGGAAAAACTGTTTTTT. The whole variable domain, filled in from reference TRBV11-2 and TRBJ1-4, reads EAGVAQSPRYKIIEKRQSVAFWCNPISGHATLYWYQQILGQGPKLLIQFQNNGVVDDSQLPKDRFSAERLKGVDSTLKIQPAKLEDSAVYLCASSPRGATEKLFFGSGTQLSVL.

The chain links TRBV11-2 to TRBJ2-7; a weak D match, TRBD1 (5 bases). V was clipped by 3 bases and J by 5 bases, with 14 bases between them. Per germline, CDR1 SGHAT and CDR2 FQNNGV. The CDR3 consists of 14 residues. CDR3 DNA: TGTGCCAGCAGCTTCGGGCAGGGTTTGAACGAGCAGTACTTC. It translates to CASSFGQGLNEQYF.

The chain has TRBV2 and TRBJ1-4; D remains unclear. From germline, CDR1 is SNHLY and CDR2 FYNNEI. The CDR3 extends over 11 amino acids. V lost 3 bases and J lost 7, with 3 bases in between. DNA of the CDR3: TGTGCCAGCAGTGATAGTGAAAAACTGTTTTTT. This gives the protein CASSDSEKLFF.

The V call is TRBV6-5, the J call TRBJ1-3, with D perhaps TRBD1 (6 bases). V was clipped by 6 bases and J by 2 bases, with 14 bases between them. CDR1 is MNHEY and CDR2 is SVGAGI in the germline V gene. This CDR3 region has 15 residues. CDR3 nucleotide sequence: TGTGCCAGCAGACCAGAGGGGGGGCCTGGAAACACCATATATTTT. Translation: CASRPEGGPGNTIYF.

The V call is TRBV25-1, the J call TRBJ2-7; 15 bases are shared with TRBD2. The CDR3 runs 16 residues. Germline trimming cut 6 bases from V and 4 bases from J; bases unmatched to any gene: 7. CDR1 MGHDK and CDR2 SYGVNS come from the germline V gene. CDR3 sequence reads: CASRSQGLAGGYEQYF. The CDR3 nucleotides are TGTGCCAGCAGGTCCCAGGGACTAGCGGGAGGATACGAGCAGTACTTC.

This clone was recorded once. This chain links TRBV4-2 with TRBJ1-1; tentatively, D is TRBD1 (6 bases). The CDR3 spans 17 residues. Trimming removed 0 bases from V and 0 bases from J, with 14 bases in between. Germline loops: CDR1 LGHNA, CDR2 YNFKEQ. The CDR3 DNA is TGTGCCAGCAGCCAAGATGGGGGGGCCACCATGAACACTGAAGCTTTCTTT. Translation: CASSQDGGATMNTEAFF.

The chain recombines TRBV6-6 with TRBJ2-7; D is ambiguous. This CDR3 has 15 amino acids. Trimming shortened V by 6 bases and J by 0 bases, and 15 bases separated the two germline ends. Germline loops: CDR1 MNHNY, CDR2 SVGAGI (reference sequence). CDR3 nucleotides: TGTGCCAGCAGCTCGAAGGCGGTGAGCTCCTACGAGCAGTACTTC. Amino acid sequence: CASSSKAVSSYEQYF.

The sample holds a few counts of this clone. The CDR3 loop is CASSRGKFGSTEAFF. For the CDR3, the DNA is TGTGCCAGTAGTAGGGGAAAGTTTGGCTCCACTGAAGCTTTCTTT. The chain combines TRBV19 with TRBJ1-1; D unresolved. The ends were cut back, 4 bases at V and 4 bases at J, with 16 bases in the middle. The CDR3 covers 15 residues. From germline, CDR1 is LNHDA and CDR2 SQIVND (reference sequence). The full variable domain, its missing parts supplied by reference TRBV19 and TRBJ1-1, is DGGITQSPKYLFRKEGQNVTLSCEQNLNHDAMYWYRQDPGQGLRLIYYSQIVNDFQKGDIAEGYSVSREKKESFPLTVTSAQKNPTAFYLCASSRGKFGSTEAFFGQGTRLTVV.

DNA of the CDR3: TGTGCCAGCAGGGAAGGGACTAGCGGGATGCTCTACGAGCAGTACTTC. This sequence encodes CASREGTSGMLYEQYF. V usage is TRBV7-8 and J usage is TRBJ2-7; TRBD2 matches 13 bases. V was clipped by 6 bases and J by 3 bases; unmatched bases: 8. The germline V gene has CDR1 SGHVS and CDR2 FQNEAQ. The CDR3 totals 16 residues.

This clone showed up just once. DNA of the CDR3: TGTGCCAGCAGCTTAGTGTGGGATCAGCCCCAGCATTTT. This gives the protein CASSLVWDQPQHF. The rearrangement links TRBV7-8 to TRBJ1-5; D not certain. Germline CDR1 is SGHVS and CDR2 is FQNEAQ. The CDR3 contains 13 residues. Deletions cut 1 base from V and 5 bases from J, with 6 bases between.

The CDR3 bases are TGCAGCGTTGAACGACTAGCGGGAATAGAGACCCAGTACTTC. Translation gives CSVERLAGIETQYF. V gene TRBV29-1 combines with J gene TRBJ2-5; 11 positions match TRBD2. V dropped 2 bases and J dropped 4; count of bases not matched to a gene: 3. This CDR3 comprises 14 residues. Germline CDR1 SQVTM, CDR2 ANQGSEA.

The J gene is TRBJ1-1, the V gene TRBV18; D is uncertain. The CDR3 spans 13 residues. Trimming removed 3 bases at V and 1 base at J, with 6 bases between. Germline V CDR1 and CDR2: KGHSH, LQKENI. The CDR3 DNA reads as TGTGCCAGCTCACCTCCCAGGAACACTGAAGCTTTCTTT. Encoded protein: CASSPPRNTEAFF.

The chain combines TRBV19 with TRBJ2-1; D gene unclear. V lost 4 bases, J lost 2 bases, and 12 bases lay in between. The CDR3 contains 15 residues. CDR1 LNHDA and CDR2 SQIVND come from the germline V gene (reference sequence). The chain's CDR3 is CASSTDMHPYNEQFF. CDR3 bases: TGTGCCAGTAGTACCGACATGCACCCCTACAATGAGCAGTTCTTC.